This TCR beta chain originates from a study of shared clonotypes between healthy human individuals. Whole-study results and caveats: The sampled material consisted only of blood, and tissue repertoires are likely to differ.

It was across several immunoSEQ plates that each subset's genomic DNA was evenly split. TCRdb's copy holds only in-frame clones and misses some; the assay was immunoSEQ multiplex PCR. The sample holds 2 million to 3 million clones, around nine tenths seen once. Worth noting for this clone: What it binds is unknown.

The CDR3 length is 14 residues. The germline gives CDR1 GTSNPN, CDR2 SVGIG (reference sequence). Trimming removed 0 bases at V and 3 bases at J, with 12 bases between. This chain connects TRBV30 to TRBJ2-7; D ambiguous. Sequencing used naive CD4+ T cells sorted from blood. As to subset: CD45RA+ positively selected. The TCR originated in a man younger than 30 in good health. CDR3 loop: CAWSVLGMSYEQYF. CDR3 DNA: TGTGCCTGGAGTGTTCTGGGAATGAGCTACGAGCAGTACTTC.